The TCR beta chain described here comes from a study of T cell responses to AZD1222 COVID-19 vaccine. Findings and limits, study-wide: Seropositive status at baseline applied to only five to seven AZD1222 recipients. Dominant at 160-218 and 743-854, vaccine-associated CD4 TCRs also spanned spike.

The assay was immunoSEQ multiplex PCR, and TCRdb's table has in-frame clones only and misses some. Of 140,000 to 150,000 clones listed, 80% to 90% are singletons. This CDR3 contains 16 residues. The V end was cut by 0 bases, the J end by 0 bases, with 9 bases between. CDR1 and CDR2 (germline): SGHTA, FQGNSA. A note on this clone: No antigen is known for it.

The chain uses TRBV7-2 and TRBJ2-1; D gene unclear. The sequenced sample was peripheral blood, obtained on day 0 of AZD1222 vaccination. The receptor was derived from an adult in good health. In nucleotides, the CDR3 is TGTGCCAGCAGCTTAGCCCCTAAAAGCTCCTACAATGAGCAGTTCTTC. It translates to CASSLAPKSSYNEQFF.